Below, 30 T cell receptor beta chains from the same sample are listed, as sequenced in a study of T cells after somatic rescue of genetic block. Repertoires were generated with immunoSEQ multiplex PCR, while TCRdb's copy carries only in-frame clones and drops some. The table has more than 13,000 clones, roughly two thirds seen once. The source material was peripheral blood mononuclear cells (PBMCs). These TCRs come from a man aged 18 to 29.

This clone was counted a few times. V and J are TRBV6-1 and TRBJ2-7; 7 positions match TRBD2. V dropped 4 bases and J dropped 7; count of bases not matched to a gene: 10. CDR1 and CDR2 from the germline V gene are MNHNS and SASEGT. This CDR3 contains 14 residues. The CDR3 DNA follows: TGTGCCAGCAGTGGGACTAGAAATAGTGTTGAGCAGTACTTC. Its protein is CASSGTRNSVEQYF.

Only one count was recorded for this clone. This chain uses TRBV19 with TRBJ2-1, with 7 bases that match TRBD1. This CDR3 region has 14 residues. J was trimmed by 7 bases and V by 1 base; bases with no gene match: 4. Germline V gene lookup returns CDR1 LNHDA and CDR2 SQIVND (reference sequence). CDR3 DNA: TGTGCCAGTAGTATAGTATCCAGGGGGAATGAGCAGTTCTTC. Encoded protein: CASSIVSRGNEQFF. The full variable domain, its missing parts supplied by reference TRBV19 and TRBJ2-1, is DGGITQSPKYLFRKEGQNVTLSCEQNLNHDAMYWYRQDPGQGLRLIYYSQIVNDFQKGDIAEGYSVSREKKESFPLTVTSAQKNPTAFYLCASSIVSRGNEQFFGPGTRLTVL.

The table lists this clone with a count of one. At one of its ends the junction is not consistent with the germline gene, which may arise from a read error. The gene calls are TRBV6-1 and TRBJ1-2, with a possible D match to TRBD1 (5 bases). The CDR3 spans 13 residues. Per the germline V gene, CDR1 is MNHNS and CDR2 is SASEGT. In nucleotides, the CDR3 is TGTGCCAGCAGTTCTACAGGCCTCTATGGCTACGCCTTC. This encodes CASSSTGLYGYAF.

The gene calls are TRBV11-3 and TRBJ2-2; D gene uncertain. The ends were cut back, 3 bases at V and 5 bases at J, with 7 bases in the middle. The CDR3 is 13 residues long. Germline V lookup: CDR1 SGHNT, CDR2 YENEEA. CDR3 in amino acids: CASSFRSTGELFF. CDR3 in DNA: TGTGCCAGCAGCTTCCGTTCAACCGGGGAGCTGTTTTTT.

The CDR3 nucleotides read TGTGCCAGCAGTTTTGAGGGGAGGAAAAATTCACCCCTCCACTTT. Residues: CASSFEGRKNSPLHF. J is TRBJ1-6 and V is TRBV28; D is possibly TRBD1 (5 bases). With 3 bases removed from V and 7 bases from J, the gap between germline ends came to 13 bases. CDR3 length: 15 residues. From germline, CDR1 is MDHEN and CDR2 SYDVKM.

This clone has more than one count but fewer than ten. This rearrangement joins TRBV28 to TRBJ2-7; no firm D call. CDR1 is MDHEN and CDR2 is SYDVKM in the germline V gene. The CDR3 totals 12 residues. Trimming removed 6 bases from V and 2 bases from J, with 8 bases in between. In DNA form, the CDR3 reads TGTGCCAGCAGAGCGCGCCCCTACGAGCAGTACTTC. Protein product: CASRARPYEQYF.

The CDR3 region is CASSLRASAATNEKLFF. The DNA for the CDR3 is TGTGCCAGCAGCTTACGGGCGTCGGCGGCCACTAATGAAAAACTGTTTTTT. V gene TRBV7-6 combines with J gene TRBJ1-4, with D unresolved. Trimming removed 2 bases at V and 2 bases at J, with 15 bases between. This CDR3 has 17 amino acids. CDR1 SGHVS and CDR2 FNYEAQ come from the germline V gene.

The V call is TRBV7-9, the J call TRBJ1-6; D is possibly TRBD1 (5 bases). V dropped 6 bases and J dropped 9 bases, with 12 bases sitting between them. The CDR3 length is 13 residues. Germline V gives CDR1 SEHNR, CDR2 FQNEAQ (reference sequence). The CDR3 loop reads CASSYQGTSPLHF. CDR3 coding DNA: TGTGCCAGCAGTTACCAGGGAACTTCACCCCTCCACTTT.

The J gene is TRBJ1-1, the V gene TRBV18; D might be TRBD1 (5 bases). Germline V gives CDR1 KGHSH, CDR2 LQKENI. V was shortened by 6 bases and J by 6 bases, with 14 bases between the two germline ends. The CDR3 has 13 residues. CDR3 bases: TGTGCCAGCTCCCCTCCAGGGAGGGCTGAAGCTTTCTTT. It translates to CASSPPGRAEAFF.

The genes are TRBV10-3 and TRBJ2-5; D is uncertain. CDR1 is ENHRY and CDR2 is SYGVKD in the germline V gene. Trimming cost V 3 bases and J 2 bases, with 4 bases left between them. This CDR3 is 12 amino acids long. The CDR3 sequence is CAISEQQETQYF. Written as DNA, the CDR3 is TGTGCCATCAGTGAACAGCAAGAGACCCAGTACTTC.

This clone was observed a handful of times. The chain recombines TRBV19 with TRBJ1-1, with 8 bases that match TRBD1. The germline V gene encodes CDR1 LNHDA and CDR2 SQIVND (reference sequence). CDR3 length: 16 amino acids. With 6 bases clipped from V and 0 bases from J, the junction kept 9 bases outside the gene matches. CDR3 loop: CASSFPGGGMNTEAFF. Written as DNA, the CDR3 is TGTGCCAGTAGCTTTCCAGGGGGCGGAATGAACACTGAAGCTTTCTTT.

This clone occurred once. The chain combines TRBV30 with TRBJ2-3; the D is unclear. The CDR3 runs to 12 residues. V was pared by 3 bases and J by 2 bases, with 6 bases between. The V gene's germline CDR1 is GTSNPN and CDR2 SVGIG (reference sequence). CDR3 protein: CAWRGYTDTQYF. In nucleotides, the CDR3 is TGTGCCTGGAGGGGGTACACAGATACGCAGTATTTT.

The rearrangement joins TRBV4-2 to TRBJ1-5, with D perhaps TRBD1 (6 bases). CDR3 size: 16 residues. The germline gives CDR1 LGHNA, CDR2 YNFKEQ. The V gene lost 2 bases and the J gene lost 5 bases, with 16 bases spanning the gap. CDR3: CASSQFTGKVDQPQHF. The CDR3 DNA sequence: TGTGCCAGCAGCCAATTCACAGGGAAAGTAGATCAGCCCCAGCATTTT.

The J gene is TRBJ2-3, the V gene TRBV11-2; 9 nucleotides align to TRBD2. The length of the CDR3 is 16 residues. V shed 4 bases, J shed 3 bases, and the junction held 8 bases outside the gene matches. In germline, CDR1 is SGHAT, CDR2 FQNNGV. The CDR3 is CASSYLAGPSTDTQYF. Here the CDR3 DNA reads TGTGCCAGCAGCTACCTAGCGGGACCGTCTACAGATACGCAGTATTTT.

This chain joins TRBV9 and TRBJ2-1; D is undetermined. The CDR3 length is 12 residues. Germline V CDR1 and CDR2: SGDLS, YYNGEE. Trimming shortened V by 0 bases and J by 8 bases, and 6 bases separated the two germline ends. DNA for the CDR3: TGTGCCAGCAGCGTAGTAGCCGATGAGCAGTTCTTC. As protein: CASSVVADEQFF.

DNA for the CDR3: TGTGCCAGCTCACCACAGAGTGGCAGGGGGGAGACCCAGTACTTC. Its translation is CASSPQSGRGETQYF. The chain joins TRBV18 to TRBJ2-5; 7 nucleotides agree with TRBD1. J was trimmed by 5 bases and V by 1 base; bases with no gene match: 7. CDR1 and CDR2 from the germline V gene are KGHSH and LQKENI. The CDR3 sequence is 15 residues long.

The rearrangement joins TRBV6-6 to TRBJ2-7, with a tentative D call TRBD2 (6 bases). Trimming stripped 2 bases from V and 2 bases from J, with 10 bases between. Germline lookup yields CDR1 MNHNY and CDR2 SVGAGI (reference sequence). This CDR3 region has 14 residues. CDR3 residues: CASSYGRPPYEQYF. CDR3 in DNA: TGTGCCAGCAGTTACGGGAGGCCACCCTACGAGCAGTACTTC.

The V gene is TRBV29-1, the J gene TRBJ1-2; D is unclear. CDR3 length: 17 amino acids. Germline values: CDR1 SQVTM, CDR2 ANQGSEA. Trimming removed 4 bases at V and 4 bases at J, with 25 bases between. CDR3 nucleotides: TGCAGCGTTGGTGGGGTAACAGAGTCGAAGTCGAGCTATGGCTACACCTTC. Its protein product is CSVGGVTESKSSYGYTF.

This clone was counted a single time. The chain uses TRBV5-1 and TRBJ1-6, with D possibly TRBD1 on 6 matching bases. The CDR3 is made up of 16 amino acids. Trimming removed 1 base at V and 5 bases at J, with 13 bases between. Germline-derived CDR1 and CDR2 are SGHRS and YFSETQ. The CDR3 here is CASSLLGGANNSPLHF. The CDR3 nucleotides read TGCGCCAGCAGCTTGTTGGGGGGCGCGAATAATTCACCCCTCCACTTT.

This clone is termed medium-sized (0.01 to 0.1%). This chain uses TRBV7-9 with TRBJ2-4; 12 bases agree with TRBD1. CDR3 length equals 19 residues. The germline V gene has CDR1 SEHNR and CDR2 FQNEAQ (reference sequence). The J segment lost 6 bases and the V segment lost 2 bases, leaving 14 bases of the junction unmatched. The CDR3 DNA reads TGTGCCAGCAGCTTAACTCCGGGACAGGGGGCGTATAAAGGAAACATTCAGTACTTC. This gives the protein CASSLTPGQGAYKGNIQYF.

The chain carries TRBV7-3 and TRBJ2-2; D is perhaps TRBD1 or TRBD2 (7 bases each). V was clipped by 5 bases and J by 7 bases, with 14 bases between them. CDR3 length equals 14 residues. Germline CDR1 is SGHTA and CDR2 is FQGTGA. In nucleotides, the CDR3 is TGTGCCAGCAGCCCTACAGGGGAGGGCGGGGAGCTGTTTTTT. Its protein is CASSPTGEGGELFF. The whole variable domain, remainder taken from reference TRBV7-3 and TRBJ2-2, is GAGVSQTPSNKVTEKGKYVELRCDPISGHTALYWYRQSLGQGPEFLIYFQGTGAADDSGLPNDRFFAVRPEGSVSTLKIQRTERGDSAVYLCASSPTGEGGELFFGEGSRLTVL.

This chain joins TRBV19 and TRBJ1-2; 8 bases agree with TRBD1. V lost 2 bases, J lost 0 bases, and 11 bases stayed unmatched. The germline V gene encodes CDR1 LNHDA and CDR2 SQIVND (reference sequence). The CDR3 length is 18 residues. CDR3 sequence: CASSISGTGGGANYGYTF. DNA of the CDR3: TGTGCCAGTAGTATATCCGGGACAGGTGGCGGAGCTAACTATGGCTACACCTTC.

The rearrangement uses TRBV10-1 and TRBJ1-2; D unresolved. The CDR3 consists of 15 residues. Trimming cost V 5 bases and J 4 bases, with 17 bases left between them. Germline V gene data show CDR1 as WNHNN and CDR2 as SYGVQD (reference sequence). CDR3 protein: CASSHRKRKTYGYTF. CDR3 nucleotide sequence: TGCGCCAGCAGTCACCGCAAACGAAAGACCTATGGCTACACCTTC.

This clone is labeled as medium-sized (0.01 to 0.1%). The V and J genes are TRBV7-2 and TRBJ2-1, with D unclear. V shed 3 bases and J shed 6 bases, with 12 bases lying between them. Germline CDR1 reads SGHTA; CDR2 reads FQGNSA. This CDR3 is 14 amino acids long. DNA of the CDR3: TGTGCCAGCAGCTTGGCTGGCCCGGTCAATGAGCAGTTCTTC. As protein: CASSLAGPVNEQFF.

The rearrangement links TRBV21-1 to TRBJ2-7; TRBD1 is the table's D call and was not checked against the DNA. TRBV21-1 is given as a pseudogene. The CDR3 totals 16 residues. The CDR3 nucleotides are TGTGCCAGCAGCAAAGGACCCCGACAGGGGGCCTACGAGCAGTACTTC. Its protein is CASSKGPRQGAYEQYF.

This clone qualifies as medium-sized (0.01 to 0.1%). The chain uses TRBV9 and TRBJ1-3; perhaps TRBD1 as D (5 bases). Germline V gives CDR1 SGDLS, CDR2 YYNGEE. CDR3 length: 16 residues. Trimming took 3 bases from V and 1 from J, leaving 14 bases between them. As DNA, the CDR3 is TGTGCCAGCAGCGCGCCGCCAGGGCCTTCTGGAAACACCATATATTTT. Amino acids: CASSAPPGPSGNTIYF.

The chain carries TRBV6-1 and TRBJ2-7; D uncertain. The germline CDR1 and CDR2 sequences are MNHNS and SASEGT. Trimming cost V 7 bases and J 0 bases, with 7 bases left between them. The CDR3 totals 12 residues. The CDR3 DNA sequence: TGTGCCAGCAAATCGAGCTCCTACGAGCAGTACTTC. Its protein product is CASKSSSYEQYF.

The chain recombines TRBV6-6 with TRBJ2-1; 8 bases fit TRBD2. Germline assignment: CDR1 MNHNY and CDR2 SVGAGI (reference sequence). The V segment lost 0 bases and the J segment 8 bases; nucleotides outside the gene matches: 6. CDR3 size: 15 residues. The CDR3 bases are TGTGCCAGCAGTTACTCGACTAGCGTAAGGGATGAGCAGTTCTTC. Encoded protein: CASSYSTSVRDEQFF.

This clone was detected once. The V gene is TRBV18, the J gene TRBJ2-3; TRBD2 matches at 7 bases. V was pared by 0 bases and J by 0 bases, with 0 bases of the junction left unmatched. Germline CDR1 is KGHSH and CDR2 is LQKENI. The CDR3 is made up of 15 amino acids. The CDR3 region has the DNA TGTGCCAGCTCACCACCTAGCGGGAGCACAGATACGCAGTATTTT. As protein: CASSPPSGSTDTQYF.

The V and J genes are TRBV13 and TRBJ2-3; 11 bases agree with TRBD2. Germline V gene sequence: CDR1 PRHDT, CDR2 FYEKMQ (reference sequence). The trim removed 2 bases at V and 1 base at J, leaving 11 bases unmatched. The CDR3 sequence is 19 residues long. The CDR3 reads CASSLLPLGLAGGTDTQYF. The CDR3 bases are TGTGCCAGCAGCTTACTCCCCCTCGGACTAGCGGGTGGCACAGATACGCAGTATTTT.